Presented here are 27 T cell receptor beta chains from one specimen sequenced in a study of blood T cell repertoires in COVID-19 (dated by TCRdb to 2020 to 2022). Library construction relied on the immunoSEQ multiplex PCR assay. Imported from immuneACCESS, the table was reduced by TCRdb to in-frame sequences with V and J called. These copies leave out some clones; in studies compared against another copy, an unresolved V gene accounts for under half, and the cause of the remainder is not known. This sample comprises 170,000 or so clones, around 89% of them detected only once. The top ten constitute under 2% of the sample. Sequenced material: peripheral blood. These TCRs come from a man aged 18-30 years who had recovered from COVID-19.

This chain uses TRBV7-2 with TRBJ2-2; TRBD1 aligns across 7 bases. The CDR3 extends over 17 amino acids. V was clipped by 0 bases and J by 2 bases; unmatched bases: 6. Germline CDR1 and CDR2: SGHTA and FQGNSA. The CDR3 loop reads CASSLAEDRKNTGELFF. The CDR3 DNA follows: TGTGCCAGCAGCTTAGCAGAGGACAGGAAAAACACCGGGGAGCTGTTTTTT.

The sample holds a few counts of this clone. The rearrangement joins TRBV4-2 to TRBJ1-3; D gene unclear. CDR1 is LGHNA, CDR2 YNFKEQ, per germline. V lost 0 bases and J lost 4, with 7 bases in between. CDR3 length equals 14 residues. For the CDR3, the DNA is TGTGCCAGCAGCCAAGAGGGCCGCGGAAACACCATATATTTT. Its protein product is CASSQEGRGNTIYF.

Details on this clone: Sequence at one end of the junction differs from germline and may be a read error. The rearrangement uses TRBV5-8 and TRBJ1-5; 9 bases align to TRBD1. The CDR3 runs 16 residues. Germline CDR1 and CDR2: SGHTS and YDEGEE. CDR3 bases: TGTGCCAGCACCTTGTCCGGGACAGGGCTCAATCAGCCCCAGCATTTT. Amino acids: CASTLSGTGLNQPQHF.

This clone was seen once. The J gene is TRBJ2-5, the V gene TRBV7-8; TRBD2 aligns across 15 bases. Germline loops: CDR1 SGHVS, CDR2 FQNEAQ. After removal of 5 bases from V and 4 bases from J, the junction contained 5 bases not matched to a gene. This CDR3 region has 16 residues. For the CDR3, the DNA is TGTGCCAGCAGCAGTGGACTAGCGGGAGGGTCAGAGACCCAGTACTTC. It is translated as CASSSGLAGGSETQYF.

This chain links TRBV12-5 with TRBJ2-2; perhaps TRBD1 as D (6 bases). V lost 6 bases and J 5 bases, leaving 13 bases between the germline ends. The CDR3 is 14 amino acids. Germline CDR1 reads LGHNT; CDR2 reads FRNRAP. The CDR3 reads CASGRTAQTGELFF. CDR3 in DNA: TGTGCTAGTGGCCGGACAGCACAGACCGGGGAGCTGTTTTTT.

This clone has only a few counts. The rearrangement links TRBV18 to TRBJ2-2; D might be TRBD1 (5 bases). Trimming stripped 3 bases from V and 6 bases from J, with 8 bases between. This CDR3 region has 13 residues. Germline lookup yields CDR1 KGHSH and CDR2 LQKENI. The CDR3 reads CASSPQGSGELFF. The CDR3 region has the DNA TGTGCCAGCTCACCCCAGGGTTCCGGGGAGCTGTTTTTT.

V usage is TRBV30 and J usage is TRBJ1-5; D possibly corresponds to TRBD1 (5 bases). V was pared by 4 bases and J by 1 base, with 8 bases between. The CDR3 has 13 residues. Germline lookup yields CDR1 GTSNPN and CDR2 SVGIG (reference sequence). CDR3 nucleotides: TGTGCCTGGACTAGACAGAGCAATCAGCCCCAGCATTTT. It encodes CAWTRQSNQPQHF.

This clone is a singleton in its sample. The V and J genes are TRBV7-9 and TRBJ1-4; 7 bases are a match to TRBD1. The CDR3 covers 15 residues. Germline CDR1 and CDR2: SEHNR and FQNEAQ (reference sequence). With 4 bases clipped from V and 7 bases from J, the junction kept 9 bases outside the gene matches. The chain's CDR3 is CASSSDREGGEKLFF. CDR3 coding DNA: TGTGCCAGCAGCTCCGACAGGGAAGGAGGTGAAAAACTGTTTTTT.

This clone turned up a few times. The genes are TRBV5-4 and TRBJ1-6; D is uncertain. V was shortened by 4 bases and J by 9 bases, with 11 bases between the two germline ends. The CDR3 runs 13 residues. The germline V gene encodes CDR1 SGHNT and CDR2 YYREEE (reference sequence). Here the CDR3 DNA reads TGTGCCAGCAGCAACACGTACCCTTCACCCCTCCACTTT. Protein product: CASSNTYPSPLHF. Complete variable domain (other parts from reference TRBV5-4 and TRBJ1-6): ETGVTQSPTHLIKTRGQQVTLRCSSQSGHNTVSWYQQALGQGPQFIFQYYREEENGRGNFPPRFSGLQFPNYSSELNVNALELDDSALYLCASSNTYPSPLHFGNGTRLTVT.

This rearrangement joins TRBV3-1 (or the pseudogene TRBV3-2) to TRBJ1-6; 9 positions match TRBD1. Germline V gene data show CDR1 as LGHDT and CDR2 as YNNKEL (reference sequence). The CDR3 runs to 14 residues. Unmatched junction bases numbered 3, after V lost 4 bases and J lost 8 bases. The CDR3 DNA reads as TGTGCCAGCAGCCTGGGACAGGGATATTCACCCCTCCACTTT. Amino acids: CASSLGQGYSPLHF.

The chain recombines TRBV11-3 with TRBJ2-1; D gene unclear. This CDR3 has 15 amino acids. The V and J ends lost 5 bases and 0 bases respectively, with 11 bases between them. The germline V gene encodes CDR1 SGHNT and CDR2 YENEEA. The CDR3 here is CASSPSYPSYNEQFF. The CDR3 DNA sequence: TGTGCCAGCAGCCCGTCCTATCCCTCCTACAATGAGCAGTTCTTC.

J is TRBJ2-1 and V is TRBV7-9, with 10 bases fitting TRBD2. The V and J ends lost 4 bases and 8 bases, in that order; junction bases with no gene match: 8. CDR1 and CDR2 (germline): SEHNR, FQNEAQ (reference sequence). The CDR3 has 15 residues. The CDR3 DNA sequence: TGTGCCAGCAGCTCTCGCCTAGCGGGAGTCCATGAGCAGTTCTTC. Its protein is CASSSRLAGVHEQFF. Full variable domain (rest looked up from reference TRBV7-9 and TRBJ2-1): DTGVSQNPRHKITKRGQNVTFRCDPISEHNRLYWYRQTLGQGPEFLTYFQNEAQLEKSRLLSDRFSAERPKGSFSTLEIQRTEQGDSAMYLCASSSRLAGVHEQFFGPGTRLTVL.

The rearrangement links TRBV18 to TRBJ1-3, with D perhaps matching TRBD1 (5 bases). The CDR3 runs to 18 residues. In germline, CDR1 is KGHSH, CDR2 LQKENI. V lost 5 bases and J lost 0, with 20 bases in between. The CDR3 protein is CASSGGGALSLSGNTIYF. The CDR3 region has the DNA TGTGCCAGCTCAGGAGGAGGGGCTCTCAGTCTCTCTGGAAACACCATATATTTT.

This chain uses TRBV7-3 with TRBJ2-6; no clear D gene. The CDR3 is made up of 16 amino acids. Germline V gives CDR1 SGHTA, CDR2 FQGTGA. Between the trimmed V and J ends, which lost 5 bases and 2 bases, there was a span of 13 bases. CDR3: CASSPAISTGANVLTF. The DNA of the CDR3 is TGTGCCAGCAGCCCAGCGATTTCAACTGGGGCCAACGTCCTGACTTTC.

This clone is a singleton in its sample. The chain carries TRBV28 and TRBJ2-1; tentative D call: TRBD2 (6 bases). The germline gives CDR1 MDHEN, CDR2 SYDVKM. The ends were cut back, 4 bases at V and 7 bases at J, with 11 bases in the middle. The CDR3 is 13 amino acids. For the CDR3, the DNA is TGTGCCAGCAGTTCCCCGGGGGATAATGAGCAGTTCTTC. Residues: CASSSPGDNEQFF.

The chain is built from TRBV19 and TRBJ1-1; tentatively, D is TRBD1 (6 bases). The germline CDR1 and CDR2 sequences are LNHDA and SQIVND (reference sequence). The CDR3 consists of 15 residues. V dropped 3 bases and J dropped 2 bases, with 13 bases sitting between them. The CDR3 DNA sequence: TGTGCCAGTAGTATTCAGTCACAGGGCAACACTGAAGCTTTCTTT. This codes for CASSIQSQGNTEAFF.

The chain carries TRBV12-3 or TRBV12-4 and TRBJ1-1; TRBD1 aligns across 10 bases. Unmatched junction bases numbered 2, after V lost 6 bases and J lost 7 bases. This CDR3 has 12 amino acids. The CDR3 loop is CASRDRGLEAFF. CDR3 DNA sequence: TGTGCCAGCAGAGACAGGGGGCTTGAAGCTTTCTTT.

This chain links TRBV6-2 or TRBV6-3 with TRBJ2-3, with 11 positions matching TRBD2. The V and J ends lost 0 bases and 2 bases, in that order; junction bases with no gene match: 7. The CDR3 has 18 amino acids. The germline CDR1 and CDR2 sequences are MNHEY and SVGEGT. The CDR3 here is CASSYSLAGGSITDTQYF. The CDR3 coding sequence is TGTGCCAGCAGTTACTCCCTAGCGGGAGGCTCCATCACAGATACGCAGTATTTT.

The genes are TRBV6-5 and TRBJ2-7; TRBD1 matches at 10 bases. With V trimmed by 8 bases and J by 4 bases, 8 bases remained unmatched. Germline CDR1 is MNHEY and CDR2 is SVGAGI. This CDR3 spans 14 amino acids. CDR3 sequence: CASRFPGQGYEQYF. Here the CDR3 DNA reads TGTGCCAGCCGATTTCCGGGACAGGGGTACGAGCAGTACTTC.

This sequence joins TRBV15 and TRBJ2-7; 8 bases map to TRBD1. The CDR3 runs to 14 residues. Trimming at V came to 2 bases and at J to 6 bases, leaving 6 bases not matched to a gene. Per the germline V gene, CDR1 is LNHNV and CDR2 is YYDKDF (reference sequence). This CDR3 is CATSRSQGGREQYF. The CDR3 DNA is TGTGCCACCAGCAGATCACAGGGGGGTCGCGAGCAGTACTTC.

This clone was recorded only once. The chain combines TRBV2 with TRBJ2-7, with 10 positions matching TRBD2. This CDR3 contains 14 residues. With V trimmed by 6 bases and J by 4 bases, 6 bases remained unmatched. Germline CDR1 and CDR2: SNHLY and FYNNEI. The DNA for the CDR3 is TGTGCCAGCAGGGCTAGCGGGAGTCGGTACGAGCAGTACTTC. This encodes CASRASGSRYEQYF.

The chain uses TRBV14 and TRBJ2-5; 11 positions match TRBD2. Per germline, CDR1 SGHDN and CDR2 FVKESK. CDR3 length equals 16 residues. After removal of 4 bases from V and 2 bases from J, the junction contained 6 bases not matched to a gene. CDR3: CASSRILAGVQETQYF. As DNA, the CDR3 is TGTGCCAGCAGCCGCATACTAGCGGGAGTTCAAGAGACCCAGTACTTC.

The genes are TRBV9 and TRBJ2-3; TRBD2 aligns across 10 bases. CDR1 is SGDLS, CDR2 YYNGEE, per germline. The V gene end was trimmed by 1 base and the J gene end by 4 bases; junction bases not matched to a gene: 6. This CDR3 contains 16 residues. CDR3: CASSVTVAGGSDTQYF. The CDR3 bases are TGTGCCAGCAGCGTAACGGTAGCGGGAGGCTCAGATACGCAGTATTTT.

The V and J genes are TRBV19 and TRBJ2-3, with 9 bases that match TRBD2. This CDR3 region has 14 residues. Germline CDR1 and CDR2: LNHDA and SQIVND (reference sequence). J gave up 5 bases and V 10 bases, and 10 bases lay outside the gene matches. The CDR3 DNA is TGTGCCACCGCGGGCCTAGCGGGACTAGATACGCAGTATTTT. Amino acids: CATAGLAGLDTQYF. Full variable domain (rest looked up from reference TRBV19 and TRBJ2-3): DGGITQSPKYLFRKEGQNVTLSCEQNLNHDAMYWYRQDPGQGLRLIYYSQIVNDFQKGDIAEGYSVSREKKESFPLTVTSAQKNPTAFYLCATAGLAGLDTQYFGPGTRLTVL.

This chain joins TRBV24-1 and TRBJ2-7; the D gene is possibly TRBD2 (5 bases). Trimming pared 3 bases from V and 0 bases from J, leaving 17 bases between. The CDR3 spans 17 residues. CDR1 and CDR2 (germline): KGHDR, SFDVKD. For the CDR3, the DNA is TGTGCCACCAGTGATAAGCCGGGGAAATCCAGCTCCTACGAGCAGTACTTC. This translates into CATSDKPGKSSSYEQYF.

This rearrangement joins TRBV7-8 to TRBJ2-7; 7 bases are shared with TRBD2. The germline CDR1 and CDR2 sequences are SGHVS and FQNEAQ. This CDR3 is built from 15 residues. V lost 5 bases and J lost 7; bases outside the gene matches: 14. In DNA, the CDR3 is TGTGCCAGCAGCCTCCGGGACTACCCCTTTGGGGAGCAGTACTTC. Its translation is CASSLRDYPFGEQYF.

V is TRBV27 and J is TRBJ2-1, with 14 bases that match TRBD2. Per the germline V gene, CDR1 is MNHEY and CDR2 is SMNVEV (reference sequence). V lost 5 bases and J lost 4; bases outside the gene matches: 16. The CDR3 spans 20 residues. The DNA for the CDR3 is TGTGCCAGCAGTCCACAAATGACTAGCGGGAGGGCCCGGATATACAATGAGCAGTTCTTC. As protein: CASSPQMTSGRARIYNEQFF.